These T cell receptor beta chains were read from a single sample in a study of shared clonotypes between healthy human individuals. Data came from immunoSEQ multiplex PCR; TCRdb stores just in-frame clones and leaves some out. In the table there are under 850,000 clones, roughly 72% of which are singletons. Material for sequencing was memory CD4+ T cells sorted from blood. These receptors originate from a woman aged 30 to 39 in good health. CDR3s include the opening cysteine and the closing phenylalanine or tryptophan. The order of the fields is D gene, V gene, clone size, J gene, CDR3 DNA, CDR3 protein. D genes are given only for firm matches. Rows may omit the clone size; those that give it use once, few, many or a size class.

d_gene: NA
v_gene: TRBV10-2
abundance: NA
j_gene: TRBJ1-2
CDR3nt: TGCGCCAGTCACAAACCAGACCGGTATGGCTACACCTTC
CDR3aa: CASHKPDRYGYTF

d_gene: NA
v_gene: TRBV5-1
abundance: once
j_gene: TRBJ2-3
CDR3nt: TGCGCCAGCAGCCCCGCGGACTTCACAGATACGCAGTATTTT
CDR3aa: CASSPADFTDTQYF

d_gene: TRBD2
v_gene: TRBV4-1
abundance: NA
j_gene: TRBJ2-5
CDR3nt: TGCGCCAGCAGCCAAGAAGGACTAGCGGGAGTCTGGGAGACCCAGTACTTC
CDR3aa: CASSQEGLAGVWETQYF

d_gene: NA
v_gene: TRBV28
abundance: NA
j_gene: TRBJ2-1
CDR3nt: TGTGCCAGCGTACCTAAGGCTAGCCCTTACAATGAGCAGTTCTTC
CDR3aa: CASVPKASPYNEQFF

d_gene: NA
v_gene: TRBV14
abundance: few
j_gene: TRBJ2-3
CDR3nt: TGTGCCAGCCGGCGGGACGCCGAAACAGATACGCAGTATTTT
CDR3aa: CASRRDAETDTQYF

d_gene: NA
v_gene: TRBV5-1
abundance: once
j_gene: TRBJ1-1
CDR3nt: TGCGCCAGCAGCTTGGGTCCAGGTTCTTACACTGAAGCTTTCTTT
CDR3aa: CASSLGPGSYTEAFF

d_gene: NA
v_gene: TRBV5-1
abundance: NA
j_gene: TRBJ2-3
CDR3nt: TGCGCCAGCAGCTTGGCCCAACTAGATACGCAGTATTTT
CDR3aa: CASSLAQLDTQYF

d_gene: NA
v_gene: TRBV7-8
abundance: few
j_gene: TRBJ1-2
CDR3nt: TGTGCCAGCAGCTTAGGTTCCGCGTCGATCTATGGCTACACCTTC
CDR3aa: CASSLGSASIYGYTF

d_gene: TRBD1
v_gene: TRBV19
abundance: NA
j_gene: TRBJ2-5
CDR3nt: TGTGCCAGTAGGACGACAGGGGGCGCGGAGACCCAGTACTTC
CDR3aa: CASRTTGGAETQYF

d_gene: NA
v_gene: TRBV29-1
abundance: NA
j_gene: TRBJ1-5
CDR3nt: TGCAGCGTCCGGGAGGCGGGCAATCAGCCCCAGCATTTT
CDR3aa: CSVREAGNQPQHF

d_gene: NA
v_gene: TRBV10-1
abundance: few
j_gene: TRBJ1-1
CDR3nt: TGCGCCAGCAGTGGTTCGAACACTGAAGCTTTCTTT
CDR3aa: CASSGSNTEAFF

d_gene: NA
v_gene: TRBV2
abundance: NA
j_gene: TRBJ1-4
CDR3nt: TGTGCCAGCAGACCCTCTCGGCAGTCGGGTGAAAAACTGTTTTTT
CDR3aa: CASRPSRQSGEKLFF

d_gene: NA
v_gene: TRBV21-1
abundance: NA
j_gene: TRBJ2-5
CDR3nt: TGTGCCAGCAGCAGCGGACAGGGGTGTCAAGAGACCCAGTACTTC
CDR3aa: CASSSGQGCQETQYF

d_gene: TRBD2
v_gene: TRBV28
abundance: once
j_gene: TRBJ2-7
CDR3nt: TGTGCCAGCAGTTTGGGGGCGGGAGGACCCTACGAGCAGTACTTC
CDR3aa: CASSLGAGGPYEQYF

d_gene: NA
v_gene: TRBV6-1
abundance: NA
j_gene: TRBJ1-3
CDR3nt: TGTGCCAGCAGTGAAGCTTGGGGATGGAGAACCTCTGGAAACACCATATATTTT
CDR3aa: CASSEAWGWRTSGNTIYF

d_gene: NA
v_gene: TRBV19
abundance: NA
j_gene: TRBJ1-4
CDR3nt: TGTGCCAGTAGTATGAGGACAGATGAAAAACTGTTTTTT
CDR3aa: CASSMRTDEKLFF

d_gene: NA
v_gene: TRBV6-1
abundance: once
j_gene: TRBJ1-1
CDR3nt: TGTGCCAGCAGATCACAGGGGAACACTGAAGCTTTCTTT
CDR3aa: CASRSQGNTEAFF

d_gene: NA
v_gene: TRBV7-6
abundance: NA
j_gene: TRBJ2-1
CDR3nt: TGTGCCAGCAGCTCGGGCCCATCTGAGCAGTTCTTC
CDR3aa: CASSSGPSEQFF

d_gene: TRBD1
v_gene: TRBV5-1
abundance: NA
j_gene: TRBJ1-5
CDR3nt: TGCGCCAGCAGCTTTTCCCCCGGGACAGAGGACCTATATAGCAATCAGCCCCAGCATTTT
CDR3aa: CASSFSPGTEDLYSNQPQHF

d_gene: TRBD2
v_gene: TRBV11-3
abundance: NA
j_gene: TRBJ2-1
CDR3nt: TGTGCCAGCAGTCGAGGGAGGGAGAGTGAGCAGTTCTTC
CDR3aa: CASSRGRESEQFF

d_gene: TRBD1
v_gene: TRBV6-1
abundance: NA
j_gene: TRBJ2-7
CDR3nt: TGTGCCAGCAGTGCGAAGCCACCCGGGACAGGGGCCTACGAGCAGTACTTC
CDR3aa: CASSAKPPGTGAYEQYF

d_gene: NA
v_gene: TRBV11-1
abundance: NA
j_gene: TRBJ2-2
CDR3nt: TGTGCCAGCAGCCGGTTCGCAGGAAGCGACCGGGAGCTGTTTTTT
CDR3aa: CASSRFAGSDRELFF

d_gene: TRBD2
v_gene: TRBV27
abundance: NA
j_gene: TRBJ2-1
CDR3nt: TGTGCCAGCAGCCCCCTAGGACTAGCGGGAGGTCTTAATGAGCAGTTCTTC
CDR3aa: CASSPLGLAGGLNEQFF

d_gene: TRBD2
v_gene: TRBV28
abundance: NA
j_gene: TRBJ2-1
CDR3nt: TGTGCCAGCAGTTTAGCCGGGAGGATCTATGAGCAGTTCTTC
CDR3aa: CASSLAGRIYEQFF

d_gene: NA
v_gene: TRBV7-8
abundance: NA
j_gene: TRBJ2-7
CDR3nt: TGTGCCAGCACCAGCGTATACGAGCAGTACTTC
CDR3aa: CASTSVYEQYF

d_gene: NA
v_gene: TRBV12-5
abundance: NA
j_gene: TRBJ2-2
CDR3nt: TGTGCTAGTGGTTTGTGGCATCAAGCGAACACCGGGGAGCTGTTTTTT
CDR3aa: CASGLWHQANTGELFF

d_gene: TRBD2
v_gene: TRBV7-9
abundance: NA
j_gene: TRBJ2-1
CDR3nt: TGTGCCAGCAGCTTAAGCGGGAGCGATGAGCAGTTCTTC
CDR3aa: CASSLSGSDEQFF

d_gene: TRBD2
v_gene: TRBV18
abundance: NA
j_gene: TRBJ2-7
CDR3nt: TGTGCCAGCTCACCAACTAGCGGGAGGGTCAACGAGCAGTACTTC
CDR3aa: CASSPTSGRVNEQYF

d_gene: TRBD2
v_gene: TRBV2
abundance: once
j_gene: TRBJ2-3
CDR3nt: TGTGCCAGCAGTGAGGGAGCTAGCGGACGCACAGATACGCAGTATTTT
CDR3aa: CASSEGASGRTDTQYF

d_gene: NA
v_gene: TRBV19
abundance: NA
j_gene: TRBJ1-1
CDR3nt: TGTGCCAGTAGTATAGTTAAGAACACTGAAGCTTTCTTT
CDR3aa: CASSIVKNTEAFF

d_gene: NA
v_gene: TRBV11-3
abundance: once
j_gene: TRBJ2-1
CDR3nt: TGTGCCAGCAGCCCCCGGGGAGGGGGTTACCCCAATGAGCAGTTCTTC
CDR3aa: CASSPRGGGYPNEQFF

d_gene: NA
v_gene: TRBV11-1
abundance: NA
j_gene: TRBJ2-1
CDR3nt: TGTGCCAGCACCCCGGGCCGTTACAATGAGCAGTTCTTC
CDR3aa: CASTPGRYNEQFF

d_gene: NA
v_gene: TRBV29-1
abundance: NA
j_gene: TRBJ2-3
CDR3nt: TGCAGCCAGGACGTGTCCGCTAGCACAGATACGCAGTATTTT
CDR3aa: CSQDVSASTDTQYF

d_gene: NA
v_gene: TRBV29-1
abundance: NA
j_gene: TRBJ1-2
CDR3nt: TGCAGCGTTGGCACCTTAGGGCTGAACTATGGCTACACCTTC
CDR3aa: CSVGTLGLNYGYTF

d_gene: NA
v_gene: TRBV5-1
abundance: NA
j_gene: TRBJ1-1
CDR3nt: TGCGCCAGCAGCAGGTTCCAGAACACTGAAGCTTTCTTT
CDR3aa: CASSRFQNTEAFF

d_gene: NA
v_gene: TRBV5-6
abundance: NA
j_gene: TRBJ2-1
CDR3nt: TGTGCCAGCAGCTTGGTTCTAAAAAATGAGCAGTTCTTC
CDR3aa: CASSLVLKNEQFF

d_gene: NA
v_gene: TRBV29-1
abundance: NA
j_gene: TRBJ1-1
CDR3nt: TGCAGCGTTTCTCCAGGGGTTGCGGCCCGTACTGAAGCTTTCTTT
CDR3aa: CSVSPGVAARTEAFF

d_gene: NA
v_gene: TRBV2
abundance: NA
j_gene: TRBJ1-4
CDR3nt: TGTGCCAGCAGTAGTCCTGGACAGAAGAATGAAAAACTGTTTTTT
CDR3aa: CASSSPGQKNEKLFF

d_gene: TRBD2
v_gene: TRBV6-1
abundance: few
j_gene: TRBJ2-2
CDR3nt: TGTGCCAGCAGTGAACCTGGTAGCGGGAAGGGGCACACCGGGGAGCTGTTTTTT
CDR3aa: CASSEPGSGKGHTGELFF

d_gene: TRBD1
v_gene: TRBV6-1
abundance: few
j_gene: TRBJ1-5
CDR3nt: TGTGCCAGCAGTGTCCGACAGGGGGATCAGCCCCAGCATTTT
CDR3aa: CASSVRQGDQPQHF

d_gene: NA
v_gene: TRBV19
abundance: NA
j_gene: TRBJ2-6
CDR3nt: TGTGCCAGTAGTATGTATGGGGGAACTGGGGCCAACGTCCTGACTTTC
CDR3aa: CASSMYGGTGANVLTF

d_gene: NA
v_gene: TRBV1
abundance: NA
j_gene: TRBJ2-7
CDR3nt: TGCACCAGCAGCCAGAGGGGACGTGAGACGAACGAGCAGTACTTC
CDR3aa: CTSSQRGRETNEQYF

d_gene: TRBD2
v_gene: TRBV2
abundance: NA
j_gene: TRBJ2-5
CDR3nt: TGTGCCAGCAGTAGAAAGCGGCTAGCGGGAGTGGGGGCAGAGACCCAGTACTTC
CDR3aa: CASSRKRLAGVGAETQYF

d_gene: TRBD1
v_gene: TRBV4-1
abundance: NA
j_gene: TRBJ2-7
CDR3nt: TGCGCCAGCAGCCAAGCGGGGACAGGGGCACTCTACGAGCAGTACTTC
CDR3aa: CASSQAGTGALYEQYF

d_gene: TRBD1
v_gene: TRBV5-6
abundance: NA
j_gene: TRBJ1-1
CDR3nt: TGTGCCAGCAGCCGGCAGGGGGGCCGGGCTTTCTTT
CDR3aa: CASSRQGGRAFF

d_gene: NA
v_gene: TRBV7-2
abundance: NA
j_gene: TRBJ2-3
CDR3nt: TGTGCCAGCACCCCTCTGTCTAGCACAGATACGCAGTATTTT
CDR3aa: CASTPLSSTDTQYF

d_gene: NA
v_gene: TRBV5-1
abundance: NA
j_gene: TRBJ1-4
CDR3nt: TGCGCCAGCAGTCCCTTACAGGGCAGCGAAAAACTGTTTTTT
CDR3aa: CASSPLQGSEKLFF

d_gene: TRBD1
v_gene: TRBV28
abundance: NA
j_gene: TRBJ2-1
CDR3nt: TGTGCCAGCAGACCAGGGGGATTAATTAACAATGAGCAGTTCTTC
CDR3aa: CASRPGGLINNEQFF

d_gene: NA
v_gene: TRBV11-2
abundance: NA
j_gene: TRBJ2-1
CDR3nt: TGTGCCAGCAGCCGGGAGCGCAATGAGCAGTTCTTC
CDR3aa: CASSRERNEQFF

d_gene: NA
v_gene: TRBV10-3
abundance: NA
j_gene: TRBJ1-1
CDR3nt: TGTGCCATCAGTGAAAGGGAGATGAACACTGAAGCTTTCTTT
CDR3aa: CAISEREMNTEAFF

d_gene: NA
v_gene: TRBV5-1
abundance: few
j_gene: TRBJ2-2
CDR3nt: TGCGCCAGCAGCCAACCCCGAAACACCGGGGAGCTGTTTTTT
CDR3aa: CASSQPRNTGELFF

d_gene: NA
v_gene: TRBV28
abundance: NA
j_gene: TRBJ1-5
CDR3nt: TGTGCCAGCATTCAGAACCCCGGGACCTCTAAGGGGATCAATCAGCCCCAGCATTTT
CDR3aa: CASIQNPGTSKGINQPQHF

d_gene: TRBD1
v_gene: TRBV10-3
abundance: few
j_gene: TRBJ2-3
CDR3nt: TGTGCCATCAGTGAGTCTCAGGGGGTTCCAGATACGCAGTATTTT
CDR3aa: CAISESQGVPDTQYF

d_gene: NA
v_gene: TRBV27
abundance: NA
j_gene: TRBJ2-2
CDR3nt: TGTGCCAGCACTCCAGTAGGGGATTACACCGGGGAGCTGTTTTTT
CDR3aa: CASTPVGDYTGELFF

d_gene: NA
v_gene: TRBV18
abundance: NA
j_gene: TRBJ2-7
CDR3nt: TGTGCCAGCTCACCAAGGCAGGAGTCCTACGAGCAGTACTTC
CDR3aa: CASSPRQESYEQYF

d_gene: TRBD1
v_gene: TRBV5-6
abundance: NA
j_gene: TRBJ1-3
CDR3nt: TGTGCCAGCAGCGTGGGACAGGACTCTGGAAACACCATATATTTT
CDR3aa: CASSVGQDSGNTIYF

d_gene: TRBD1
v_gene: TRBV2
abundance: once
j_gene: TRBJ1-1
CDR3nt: TGTGCCAGCAGCCCCCGGGACAGCTACACTGAAGCTTTCTTT
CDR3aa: CASSPRDSYTEAFF

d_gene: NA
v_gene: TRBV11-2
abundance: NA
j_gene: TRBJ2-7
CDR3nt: TGTGCCAGCAGCCCGGTGAACTACGAGCAGTACTTC
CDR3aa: CASSPVNYEQYF

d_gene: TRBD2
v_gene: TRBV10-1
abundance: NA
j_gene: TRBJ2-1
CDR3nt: TGCGCCAGCAGTGACGGGCTAGCGGGAGCAGATGAGCAGTTCTTC
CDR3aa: CASSDGLAGADEQFF

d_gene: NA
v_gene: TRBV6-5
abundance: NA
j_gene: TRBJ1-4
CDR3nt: TGTGCCAGCAGTTACTCCGGGTCCACTAATGAAAAACTGTTTTTT
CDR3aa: CASSYSGSTNEKLFF